This TCR beta chain derives from a study of shared clonotypes between healthy human individuals. Study information: Sampling drew on donors who were a couple of women and a few men aged 18 to 49.

Study processing details: ImmunoSEQ junction-only sequences lacked quality scores, so their filtering differed. Generated by immunoSEQ multiplex PCR, the TCRdb table keeps only in-frame clones and is missing some. V and J calls and clone size follow that table, whereas D and trimming were derived from the DNA. There are millions of clones in the sample; approximately 92% occur only once, and more than 0.12% lies in the top ten. This clone was seen only once. The germline gives CDR1 SGHAT, CDR2 FQNNGV. V was pared by 4 bases and J by 3 bases, with 9 bases of the junction left unmatched. CDR3 length equals 16 residues.

Sequenced material: naive CD4+ T cells sorted from blood. The subset here: CD45RA+ positively selected. The clonotype was recovered from a man aged 18 to 35 in good health. V and J are TRBV11-2 and TRBJ2-1, with 7 bases identical to TRBD1. CDR3 protein: CASSSFRDRLYNEQFF. The CDR3, as DNA: TGTGCCAGCAGCTCATTCCGGGACAGACTCTACAATGAGCAGTTCTTC.